The next 32 T cell receptor beta chains were all read from a single sample in a study of chemoradiotherapy in HPV16-positive cancers. TCRdb keeps only in-frame clones here, not all; method: immunoSEQ multiplex PCR. Among about 2,000 clones listed, more than 80% were seen once. The sequences come from tumor tissue, collected from a patient who underwent chemoradiotherapy. Receptor source: a human donor with HPV-associated anogenital cancer.

The rearrangement links TRBV10-1 to TRBJ1-5; D might be TRBD1 (5 bases). The CDR3 contains 13 residues. Trimming cost V 4 bases and J 6 bases, with 10 bases left between them. Per the germline V gene, CDR1 is WNHNN and CDR2 is SYGVQD (reference sequence). CDR3 amino acids: CASSAGVGQPQHF. The CDR3 DNA is TGCGCCAGCAGTGCGGGGGTGGGTCAGCCCCAGCATTTT.

This clone was seen once. The CDR3 loop is CASSLQGGVSYEQYF. The CDR3 nucleotides are TGTGCCAGCAGCTTACAGGGGGGGGTCTCCTACGAGCAGTACTTC. This sequence joins TRBV7-9 and TRBJ2-7, with D possibly called TRBD1 or TRBD2 (7 bases each). The CDR3 is 15 residues long. The V and J ends lost 2 bases and 0 bases respectively, with 11 bases between them. Per germline, CDR1 SEHNR and CDR2 FQNEAQ (reference sequence).

The J gene is TRBJ2-3, the V gene TRBV19; 8 bases map to TRBD1. The CDR3 consists of 14 residues. With V trimmed by 7 bases and J by 3 bases, 6 bases remained unmatched. The germline CDR1 and CDR2 sequences are LNHDA and SQIVND (reference sequence). The CDR3 nucleotides read TGTGCCAGTACCAGCGGACAGGGAACAGATACGCAGTATTTT. As protein: CASTSGQGTDTQYF.

The rearrangement uses TRBV5-1 and TRBJ2-5; D is unclear. V lost 0 bases and J 1 base, leaving 10 bases between the germline ends. The CDR3 consists of 15 residues. Germline V gene sequence: CDR1 SGHRS, CDR2 YFSETQ. In DNA, the CDR3 is TGCGCCAGCAGCTTGGTTTCCCAAGCCCAAGAGACCCAGTACTTC. Its protein is CASSLVSQAQETQYF.

V and J are TRBV18 and TRBJ2-2; D is perhaps TRBD1 or TRBD2 (6 bases each). This CDR3 is built from 14 residues. Germline values: CDR1 KGHSH, CDR2 LQKENI. V was cut by 2 bases and J by 6 bases, with 10 bases left in between. CDR3 bases: TGTGCCAGCTCACCAATCCGGGGGCCCGGGGAGCTGTTTTTT. Translated, it gives CASSPIRGPGELFF.

This rearrangement joins TRBV29-1 to TRBJ1-4; D is unresolved. V was pared by 4 bases and J by 8 bases, with 14 bases between. Germline V gene lookup returns CDR1 SQVTM and CDR2 ANQGSEA. CDR3 length: 13 amino acids. The CDR3 region is CSVGLNGGEKLFF. The CDR3 nucleotides are TGCAGCGTTGGGCTCAACGGCGGGGAAAAACTGTTTTTT.

The V gene is TRBV5-1, the J gene TRBJ1-1; D is undetermined. The germline V gene encodes CDR1 SGHRS and CDR2 YFSETQ. Trimming cost V 2 bases and J 0 bases, with 8 bases left between them. The CDR3 contains 14 residues. For the CDR3, the DNA is TGCGCCAGCAGCTTCGGGAAAGTGAACACTGAAGCTTTCTTT. Its protein is CASSFGKVNTEAFF.

V and J are TRBV12-5 and TRBJ1-2; no definite D call. V was clipped by 5 bases and J by 8 bases, with 21 bases between them. The CDR3 consists of 15 residues. Germline CDR1 LGHNT, CDR2 FRNRAP. CDR3 sequence: CASGHLGQARGGYTF. The CDR3 region has the DNA TGTGCTAGTGGTCATCTTGGGCAGGCAAGAGGGGGCTACACCTTC.

This clone was recorded once. V gene TRBV28 combines with J gene TRBJ1-5, with 7 bases identical to TRBD1. The CDR3 contains 14 residues. Germline V gives CDR1 MDHEN, CDR2 SYDVKM. V lost 6 bases, J lost 9 bases, and 11 bases stayed unmatched. CDR3 loop: CASRGQAELGPQHF. In DNA form, the CDR3 reads TGTGCCAGCAGAGGACAGGCAGAACTGGGGCCCCAGCATTTT. Together with reference TRBV28 and TRBJ1-5, the CDR3 gives the full variable domain: DVKVTQSSRYLVKRTGEKVFLECVQDMDHENMFWYRQDPGLGLRLIYFSYDVKMKEKGDIPEGYSVSREKKERFSLILESASTNQTSMYLCASRGQAELGPQHFGDGTRLSIL.

The CDR3 sequence is CASSLASAQYF. In DNA form, the CDR3 reads TGTGCCAGCAGCTTGGCATCGGCCCAGTACTTC. The chain couples TRBV5-6 to TRBJ2-5; D gene unclear. This CDR3 has 11 amino acids. The germline V gene encodes CDR1 SGHDT and CDR2 YYEEEE. Trimming removed 0 bases from V and 9 bases from J, with 6 bases in between.

This clone was recorded a few times. The rearrangement uses TRBV27 and TRBJ1-1; D is possibly TRBD1 (5 bases). V lost 6 bases to trimming and J lost 2 bases, with 13 bases between them. The CDR3 runs to 14 residues. Looked up from germline, CDR1 is MNHEY and CDR2 is SMNVEV (reference sequence). The chain's CDR3 is CASRPREGNTEAFF. DNA of the CDR3: TGTGCCAGCAGACCCAGGGAGGGTAACACTGAAGCTTTCTTT.

V usage is TRBV10-2 and J usage is TRBJ2-7; TRBD2 agrees at 7 bases. Per germline, CDR1 WSHSY and CDR2 SAAADI. This CDR3 has 16 residues. The V segment lost 1 base and the J segment 0 bases; nucleotides outside the gene matches: 6. The CDR3 protein is CASSEFAGGSSYEQYF. In DNA form, the CDR3 reads TGCGCCAGCAGTGAGTTCGCTGGCGGGAGCTCCTACGAGCAGTACTTC.

The rearrangement joins TRBV21-1 to TRBJ2-7; TRBD2, the table's D call, was not compared with the DNA. TRBV21-1 is assigned pseudogene status. The CDR3 contains 18 residues. The CDR3 DNA is TGTGCCAGCAGCCCCTGGACTAGCGGGCCCCACGTAAGGTACGAGCAGTACTTC. Translation gives CASSPWTSGPHVRYEQYF.

The chain has TRBV7-2 and TRBJ2-7, with TRBD2 as a possible D gene (5 bases). V shed 5 bases and J shed 4 bases, with 18 bases lying between them. Germline V lookup: CDR1 SGHTA, CDR2 FQGNSA. The CDR3 spans 15 residues. For the CDR3, the DNA is TGTGCCAGCAGCCCGAGCGCCGGGATGGGGTACGAGCAGTACTTC. Its translation: CASSPSAGMGYEQYF.

The V gene is TRBV7-3, the J gene TRBJ2-1; no clear D gene. The CDR3 has 14 amino acids. V was trimmed by 5 bases and J by 9 bases, leaving 17 bases between them. Germline V gene data show CDR1 as SGHTA and CDR2 as FQGTGA. The CDR3 DNA sequence: TGTGCCAGCAGCCAAAGCCTAGGTTCGGGTGAGCAGTTCTTC. Protein product: CASSQSLGSGEQFF. The whole variable domain, remainder taken from reference TRBV7-3 and TRBJ2-1, is GAGVSQTPSNKVTEKGKYVELRCDPISGHTALYWYRQSLGQGPEFLIYFQGTGAADDSGLPNDRFFAVRPEGSVSTLKIQRTERGDSAVYLCASSQSLGSGEQFFGPGTRLTVL.

The chain uses TRBV7-6 and TRBJ2-1; 7 positions match TRBD2. J lost 3 bases, V lost 8 bases, and 4 bases had no gene match. The CDR3 runs 13 residues. CDR1 is SGHVS and CDR2 is FNYEAQ in the germline V gene. CDR3 in DNA: TGTGCCAGCGGGGGGGATTACTACAATGAGCAGTTCTTC. Protein sequence: CASGGDYYNEQFF.

The chain couples TRBV7-3 to TRBJ2-2; no clear D. The germline V and J ends were trimmed by 8 bases and 3 bases, with 13 bases remaining between them. Per germline, CDR1 SGHTA and CDR2 FQGTGA. The length of the CDR3 is 14 residues. The CDR3 loop reads CASRGPADTGELFF. Written as DNA, the CDR3 is TGTGCCAGCCGCGGACCCGCCGACACCGGGGAGCTGTTTTTT.

This clone was seen a few times. The genes are TRBV5-1 and TRBJ2-7; 8 nucleotides agree with TRBD2. The trim removed 2 bases at V and 3 bases at J, leaving 7 bases unmatched. The CDR3 has 15 residues. Germline CDR1 reads SGHRS; CDR2 reads YFSETQ. CDR3: CASSLTAGGGYEQYF. Here the CDR3 DNA reads TGCGCCAGCAGCTTAACTGCGGGAGGAGGCTACGAGCAGTACTTC.

The chain uses TRBV14 and TRBJ1-2; the D gene is possibly TRBD1 (5 bases). This CDR3 region has 12 residues. Trimming left V 2 bases short and J 7 bases short, with 8 bases between. Germline V gives CDR1 SGHDN, CDR2 FVKESK. In DNA form, the CDR3 reads TGTGCCAGCAGCCAACCGGGGGGTGGCTACACCTTC. Translation gives CASSQPGGGYTF.

The rearrangement joins TRBV6-5 to TRBJ1-1; maybe TRBD1 (6 bases). Germline CDR1 MNHEY, CDR2 SVGAGI. The CDR3 runs to 14 residues. V was cut by 6 bases and J by 4 bases, with 15 bases left in between. CDR3: CASRAGESGTEAFF. The CDR3 coding sequence is TGTGCCAGCAGGGCAGGGGAGAGTGGCACTGAAGCTTTCTTT.

The chain combines TRBV6-6 with TRBJ1-3; D gene unclear. From germline, CDR1 is MNHNY and CDR2 SVGAGI (reference sequence). This CDR3 comprises 14 residues. The V end was cut by 2 bases, the J end by 4 bases, with 9 bases between. The DNA of the CDR3 is TGTGCCAGCAGTTACAGTGGAGCCGGAAACACCATATATTTT. Protein sequence: CASSYSGAGNTIYF.

This rearrangement joins TRBV14 to TRBJ2-5, with 8 nucleotides matching TRBD2. J lost 1 base, V lost 0 bases, and 7 bases had no gene match. From germline, CDR1 is SGHDN and CDR2 FVKESK. This CDR3 is 17 amino acids long. CDR3 amino acids: CASSQDAGGGPQETQYF. The CDR3 DNA follows: TGTGCCAGCAGCCAAGATGCGGGGGGAGGGCCCCAAGAGACCCAGTACTTC.

V and J are TRBV6-5 and TRBJ2-7; D uncertain. The germline CDR1 and CDR2 sequences are MNHEY and SVGAGI. This CDR3 comprises 12 residues. V lost 5 bases and J lost 3, with 8 bases in between. The CDR3 loop is CASSKMGYEQYF. In DNA form, the CDR3 reads TGTGCCAGCAGTAAAATGGGCTACGAGCAGTACTTC.

The rearrangement joins TRBV7-9 to TRBJ1-1, with a possible D match to TRBD1 (6 bases). V lost 5 bases and J 6 bases, leaving 13 bases between the germline ends. Germline assignment: CDR1 SEHNR and CDR2 FQNEAQ (reference sequence). This CDR3 has 13 amino acids. This CDR3 reads CASSIRGGAEAFF. In DNA, the CDR3 is TGTGCCAGCAGCATCCGGGGGGGCGCTGAAGCTTTCTTT. The complete variable domain, with remaining parts taken from reference TRBV7-9 and TRBJ1-1, reads DTGVSQNPRHKITKRGQNVTFRCDPISEHNRLYWYRQTLGQGPEFLTYFQNEAQLEKSRLLSDRFSAERPKGSFSTLEIQRTEQGDSAMYLCASSIRGGAEAFFGQGTRLTVV.

The sample holds one count of this clone. CDR3 amino acids: CASRFFPLTGSGKRLYNEQFF. For the CDR3, the DNA is TGTGCAAGTCGCTTTTTCCCCCTGACCGGCTCAGGCAAAAGGTTGTACAATGAGCAGTTCTTC. The rearrangement links TRBV12-2 to TRBJ2-1; the table's D gene call, TRBD1, was not cross checked with the DNA. TRBV12-2 is marked as a pseudogene. The length of the CDR3 is 21 residues.

This CDR3 reads CASTGRDWSLEQYF. The CDR3, as DNA: TGTGCCAGCACAGGCCGGGACTGGAGCCTCGAGCAGTACTTC. This sequence joins TRBV13 and TRBJ2-7; maybe TRBD2 (6 bases). The V gene lost 7 bases and the J gene lost 6 bases, with 19 bases spanning the gap. The CDR3 spans 14 residues. CDR1 and CDR2 from the germline V gene are PRHDT and FYEKMQ (reference sequence). Full variable domain (remainder filled in from reference TRBV13 and TRBJ2-7): AAGVIQSPRHLIKEKRETATLKCYPIPRHDTVYWYQQGPGQDPQFLISFYEKMQSDKGSIPDRFSAQQFSDYHSELNMSSLELGDSALYFCASTGRDWSLEQYFGPGTRLTVT.

The CDR3 protein is CASGLVPVQYF. The CDR3 DNA reads TGTGCTAGTGGTTTGGTACCGGTTCAGTACTTC. The chain carries TRBV12-5 and TRBJ2-7; D is unclear. The CDR3 is 11 amino acids. Germline V gives CDR1 LGHNT, CDR2 FRNRAP. Trimming pared 0 bases from V and 10 bases from J, leaving 7 bases between.

This rearrangement joins TRBV10-1 to TRBJ1-1; possibly TRBD1 for D (6 bases). V lost 5 bases and J lost 6, with 16 bases in between. The germline V gene encodes CDR1 WNHNN and CDR2 SYGVQD (reference sequence). This CDR3 is built from 14 residues. This CDR3 reads CASSSQGLNAEAFF. CDR3 coding DNA: TGCGCCAGCAGTAGTCAGGGGTTGAATGCTGAAGCTTTCTTT.

The chain joins TRBV9 to TRBJ2-4; no reliable D call. The CDR3 has 11 residues. V lost 3 bases to trimming and J lost 10 bases, with 8 bases between them. Germline assignment: CDR1 SGDLS and CDR2 YYNGEE. The CDR3 is CASSAGEIQYF. In DNA form, the CDR3 reads TGTGCCAGCAGCGCCGGAGAAATTCAGTACTTC.

The chain employs TRBV27 and TRBJ2-2; 10 positions agree with TRBD1. This CDR3 contains 16 residues. The V segment lost 6 bases and the J segment 3 bases; nucleotides outside the gene matches: 7. From germline, CDR1 is MNHEY and CDR2 SMNVEV (reference sequence). DNA of the CDR3: TGTGCCAGCAGACTTATCGGGACAGGGGACACCGGGGAGCTGTTTTTT. Its protein product is CASRLIGTGDTGELFF.

The chain couples TRBV19 to TRBJ2-7, with TRBD1 matching over 11 bases. Trimming removed 9 bases from V and 1 base from J; junction bases left unmatched: 5. Germline CDR1 reads LNHDA; CDR2 reads SQIVND (reference sequence). CDR3 length: 14 amino acids. CDR3 bases: TGTGCCAGCCAGGGACAGGGGGATTCCTACGAGCAGTACTTC. Encoded protein: CASQGQGDSYEQYF.

The chain carries TRBV29-1 and TRBJ1-2; D ambiguous. The V end lost 6 bases, the J end lost 8 bases, and 13 bases lay between the germline ends. Germline-derived CDR1 and CDR2 are SQVTM and ANQGSEA. This CDR3 is built from 11 residues. This CDR3 is CSVDGMAGYTF. The CDR3 nucleotides are TGCAGCGTGGACGGAATGGCGGGCTACACCTTC.